This T cell receptor (beta chain) was recorded in a study of T-cell reconstitution after alpha-beta-depleted transplantation in children. The sample holds many counts of this clonotype. As it was prepared, the TCRbeta library received unique molecular identifiers. MiXCR, run by TCRdb on the PCR reads, gives a single entry per CDR3 protein. The sample contains hundreds of thousands of distinct CDR3 sequences, approximately 15% of which appear only once. Trimming took 6 bases from V and 0 from J, leaving 6 bases between them. The CDR3 runs 13 residues. Germline CDR1 is SGHNT and CDR2 is YYREEE (reference sequence).

This TCR was sampled from a male patient under 18 who had a stem cell transplant for acute lymphoblastic leukemia, so the T cells may come from the graft donor. The sample consisted of PBMCs, mostly from graft donor cells, taken 360 days after TCRalphabeta/CD19-depleted stem cell transplant. This chain uses TRBV5-4 with TRBJ2-2; D uncertain. CDR3 region: CASTSPNTGELFF. The DNA of the CDR3 is TGTGCCAGCACCTCTCCGAACACCGGGGAGCTGTTTTTT.